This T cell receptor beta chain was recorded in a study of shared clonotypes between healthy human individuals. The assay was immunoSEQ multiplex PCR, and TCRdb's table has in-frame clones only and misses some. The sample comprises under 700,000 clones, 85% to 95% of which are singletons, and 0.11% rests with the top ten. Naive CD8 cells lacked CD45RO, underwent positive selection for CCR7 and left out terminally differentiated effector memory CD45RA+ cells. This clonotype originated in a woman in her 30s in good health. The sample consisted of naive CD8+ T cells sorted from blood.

CDR3 residues: CASGPTHSPVGTQYF. In DNA, the CDR3 is TGTGCTAGTGGCCCGACACACTCCCCGGTGGGGACCCAGTACTTC. The V and J genes are TRBV12-5 and TRBJ2-5; no clear D gene. Germline CDR1 reads LGHNT; CDR2 reads FRNRAP. The ends were cut back, 6 bases at V and 7 bases at J, with 21 bases in the middle. The CDR3 extends over 15 amino acids.